This TCR beta chain was recorded in a study of cytomegalovirus exposure and HLA in healthy donors. Germline-derived CDR1 and CDR2 are SGDLS and YYNGEE. V was clipped by 2 bases and J by 1 base, with 13 bases between them. This CDR3 comprises 16 residues. Study results and caveats: According to a subsequent analysis, TCR clusters from the first cohort were inclined to appear together in the 110 or so validation repertoires.

Clones were read by immunoSEQ multiplex PCR, and TCRdb kept only the in-frame ones, dropping some. The sample lists 71,000 or so clones, around 94% occurring once. As regards this clone: No antigen is known for it.

The study drew the donors from its roughly 120-subject validation cohort, separate from the approximately 670-subject first cohort. This receptor was identified in a woman in her late teens or twenties in good health and CMV-seronegative. The chain is built from TRBV9 and TRBJ1-3; D unresolved. The specimen sequenced was PBMCs. CDR3 DNA: TGTGCCAGCAGCGTTCGGGGAGGGAATTCTGGAAACACCATATATTTT. This sequence encodes CASSVRGGNSGNTIYF.